Following are 18 T cell receptor beta chains from one sample sequenced in a study of cytomegalovirus exposure and HLA in healthy donors. In the PCR, 60 Vbeta and 13 Jbeta primers were used. The assay was immunoSEQ multiplex PCR, and TCRdb's table has in-frame clones only and misses some. This sample carries 100,000 to 150,000 clones, 65% to 80% of them seen once, and the ten largest clones take 10% to 15%. The sample was PBMCs. These receptors came from a woman in her 40s in good health and CMV-seropositive.

In its sample, this clone was seen once. The chain uses TRBV25-1 and TRBJ1-6, with D hard to call. This CDR3 is built from 16 residues. V was clipped by 6 bases and J by 0 bases, with 12 bases between them. CDR1 is MGHDK and CDR2 is SYGVNS in the germline V gene. This CDR3 is CASSPARSSYNSPLHF. The CDR3 coding sequence is TGTGCCAGCAGCCCCGCACGGAGCTCCTATAATTCACCCCTCCACTTT.

Regarding this clone: Other DNA variants within this sample encode the same CDR3. The chain is built from TRBV7-9 and TRBJ2-3; TRBD1 aligns across 7 bases. The CDR3 sequence is 13 residues long. The V segment lost 5 bases and the J segment 4 bases; nucleotides outside the gene matches: 3. Looked up from germline, CDR1 is SEHNR and CDR2 is FQNEAQ (reference sequence). Here the CDR3 DNA reads TGTGCCAGCAGCCCGAGGGGGCCAGATACGCAGTATTTT. Protein product: CASSPRGPDTQYF.

This chain joins TRBV9 and TRBJ1-3; D uncertain. CDR1 is SGDLS and CDR2 is YYNGEE in the germline V gene. This CDR3 is 16 amino acids long. V dropped 1 base and J dropped 0 bases, with 11 bases sitting between them. The CDR3 sequence: CASSVRGDDSGNTIYF. In DNA, the CDR3 is TGTGCCAGCAGCGTACGGGGTGATGACTCTGGAAACACCATATATTTT.

The chain is built from TRBV30 and TRBJ2-7, with TRBD2 matching 9 bases. Germline V gives CDR1 GTSNPN, CDR2 SVGIG (reference sequence). CDR3 size: 14 residues. Losses at the gene ends were 0 bases for V and 6 bases for J; bases not matched to a gene: 6. The CDR3 DNA sequence: TGTGCCTGGAGTGTAATAGCGGGAGTGGGCGAGCAGTACTTC. It codes for CAWSVIAGVGEQYF.

The chain couples TRBV18 to TRBJ2-1, with D maybe TRBD1 (5 bases). This CDR3 contains 15 residues. Germline V gene sequence: CDR1 KGHSH, CDR2 LQKENI. The germline V and J ends were trimmed by 1 base and 4 bases, with 11 bases remaining between them. DNA for the CDR3: TGTGCCAGCTCACCACGTGACAGCGCGTACAATGAGCAGTTCTTC. Translating it yields CASSPRDSAYNEQFF.

The chain uses TRBV5-1 and TRBJ2-3, with 7 bases fitting TRBD1. Germline CDR1 and CDR2: SGHRS and YFSETQ. V was pared by 0 bases and J by 1 base, with 5 bases of the junction left unmatched. The CDR3 extends over 16 amino acids. CDR3 nucleotides: TGCGCCAGCAGCTTGGGGTGGGGGACAGGCACAGATACGCAGTATTTT. This translates into CASSLGWGTGTDTQYF.

The table lists this clone with a few counts. The chain has TRBV5-6 and TRBJ2-3; 8 bases agree with TRBD2. The CDR3 sequence is 16 residues long. Per germline, CDR1 SGHDT and CDR2 YYEEEE. With V trimmed by 0 bases and J by 0 bases, 3 bases remained unmatched. Written as DNA, the CDR3 is TGTGCCAGCAGCTTGGGAGCGGGAGTAAGCACAGATACGCAGTATTTT. It specifies CASSLGAGVSTDTQYF.

This clone was observed a few times. V usage is TRBV11-2 and J usage is TRBJ2-7, with 10 positions matching TRBD2. CDR1 and CDR2 (germline): SGHAT, FQNNGV. Trimming removed 3 bases from V and 0 bases from J; junction bases left unmatched: 2. This CDR3 has 15 residues. The CDR3 region is CASSLSSGSSYEQYF. The DNA for the CDR3 is TGTGCCAGCAGCTTGTCTAGCGGGAGCTCCTACGAGCAGTACTTC.

The V and J genes are TRBV28 and TRBJ1-4; 7 bases fit TRBD1. Trimming cost V 1 base and J 8 bases; bases outside gene matches: 7. From germline, CDR1 is MDHEN and CDR2 SYDVKM. The length of the CDR3 is 15 residues. CDR3 sequence reads: CASSLYTGVEEKLFF. The CDR3 DNA follows: TGTGCCAGCAGTTTATATACAGGGGTTGAGGAAAAACTGTTTTTT.

This clone occurred a few times. The chain couples TRBV2 to TRBJ2-7; 7 nucleotides match TRBD2. The V and J ends lost 3 bases and 6 bases, in that order; junction bases with no gene match: 8. CDR3 size: 14 residues. Germline V gene data show CDR1 as SNHLY and CDR2 as FYNNEI. The CDR3 nucleotides are TGTGCCAGCAGTGACCGGGACTATAGGGGCGAGCAGTACTTC. Its protein product is CASSDRDYRGEQYF.

This rearrangement joins TRBV10-2 to TRBJ2-2; D perhaps matches TRBD2 (5 bases). The CDR3 is 15 residues long. The germline CDR1 and CDR2 sequences are WSHSY and SAAADI. Trimming took off 7 bases at V and 1 base at J, with 13 bases between the two ends. Here the CDR3 reads CASTLGLENTGELFF. CDR3 coding DNA: TGCGCCAGCACTCTCGGACTGGAGAACACCGGGGAGCTGTTTTTT.

The chain employs TRBV5-5 and TRBJ2-3; 8 bases fit TRBD2. The length of the CDR3 is 17 residues. Germline V gives CDR1 SGHKS, CDR2 YYEKEE (reference sequence). The trim removed 5 bases at V and 2 bases at J, leaving 13 bases unmatched. The CDR3 is CASRGIAGPSNTDTQYF. In nucleotides, the CDR3 is TGTGCCAGCAGAGGAATAGCGGGGCCGAGCAACACAGATACGCAGTATTTT.

The chain links TRBV29-1 to TRBJ2-2, with 13 positions matching TRBD2. V trimming: 7 bases; J trimming: 5 bases; junction bases outside the gene matches: 10. In germline, CDR1 is SQVTM, CDR2 ANQGSEA. CDR3 length: 16 amino acids. The CDR3 here is CSGSGTSGMGTGELFF. CDR3 nucleotide sequence: TGCAGCGGATCCGGGACTAGCGGGATGGGTACCGGGGAGCTGTTTTTT.

This clone was counted only a few times. The J gene is TRBJ2-3, the V gene TRBV5-1; D is ambiguous. The V end lost 0 bases, the J end lost 2 bases, and 7 bases lay between the germline ends. The CDR3 has 14 amino acids. Germline V CDR1 and CDR2: SGHRS, YFSETQ. Here the CDR3 reads CASSLGAATDTQYF. The CDR3 DNA sequence: TGCGCCAGCAGCTTGGGGGCAGCCACAGATACGCAGTATTTT. Filled out from reference TRBV5-1 and TRBJ2-3, the complete variable domain reads KAGVTQTPRYLIKTRGQQVTLSCSPISGHRSVSWYQQTPGQGLQFLFEYFSETQRNKGNFPGRFSGRQFSNSRSEMNVSTLELGDSALYLCASSLGAATDTQYFGPGTRLTVL.

This chain links TRBV19 with TRBJ1-3; D may be TRBD1 (5 bases). The V gene lost 7 bases and the J gene lost 2 bases, with 12 bases spanning the gap. The CDR3 totals 14 residues. Germline V gene lookup returns CDR1 LNHDA and CDR2 SQIVND (reference sequence). The CDR3 DNA reads TGTGCCAGTAATCAAGGGGCAACTGGAAACACCATATATTTT. It codes for CASNQGATGNTIYF.

This clone was seen once. J is TRBJ2-5 and V is TRBV30, with 7 bases that match TRBD2. Germline V gene lookup returns CDR1 GTSNPN and CDR2 SVGIG (reference sequence). The CDR3 covers 15 residues. The V gene end was trimmed by 1 base and the J gene end by 3 bases; junction bases not matched to a gene: 8. The CDR3 nucleotides are TGTGCCTGGAGTGCCGGGGGGATTCCGAAAGAGACCCAGTACTTC. It yields the protein CAWSAGGIPKETQYF. The full variable domain, its missing parts supplied by reference TRBV30 and TRBJ2-5, is SQTIHQWPATLVQPVGSPLSLECTVEGTSNPNLYWYRQAAGRGLQLLFYSVGIGQISSEVPQNLSASRPQDRQFILSSKKLLLSDSGFYLCAWSAGGIPKETQYFGPGTRLLVL.

This clone was found a few times. The V gene is TRBV4-1, the J gene TRBJ1-2, with 7 bases matching TRBD1. This CDR3 has 13 residues. Trimming took 0 bases from V and 8 from J; bases not matched to a gene: 3. Germline V gene data show CDR1 as MGHRA and CDR2 as YSYEKL. The chain's CDR3 is CASSQDLGGGYTF. CDR3 coding DNA: TGCGCCAGCAGCCAAGATTTAGGGGGCGGCTACACCTTC.

The chain links TRBV18 to TRBJ2-7, with unresolved D. Germline CDR1 reads KGHSH; CDR2 reads LQKENI. The CDR3 consists of 13 residues. The V end was cut by 4 bases, the J end by 5 bases, with 12 bases between. Here the CDR3 reads CASSHNRPNEQYF. In DNA form, the CDR3 reads TGTGCCAGCTCACACAACAGACCCAACGAGCAGTACTTC.